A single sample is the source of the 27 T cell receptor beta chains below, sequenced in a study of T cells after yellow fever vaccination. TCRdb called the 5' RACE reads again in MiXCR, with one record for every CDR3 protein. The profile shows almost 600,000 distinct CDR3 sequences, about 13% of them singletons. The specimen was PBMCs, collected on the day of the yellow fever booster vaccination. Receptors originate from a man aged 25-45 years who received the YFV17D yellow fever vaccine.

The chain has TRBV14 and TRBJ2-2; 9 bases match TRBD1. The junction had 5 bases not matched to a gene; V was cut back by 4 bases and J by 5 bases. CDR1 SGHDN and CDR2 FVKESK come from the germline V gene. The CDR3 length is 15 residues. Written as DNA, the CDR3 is TGTGCCAGCAGCCCCGGGACAGGGAAAACCGGGGAGCTGTTTTTT. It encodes CASSPGTGKTGELFF.

The CDR3 coding sequence is TGTGCCAGCAGCCAGCTTGGAGATTACGAGCAGTACTTC. It translates to CASSQLGDYEQYF. V usage is TRBV14 and J usage is TRBJ2-7; no firm D call. The germline V gene has CDR1 SGHDN and CDR2 FVKESK. The germline V and J ends were trimmed by 3 bases and 4 bases, with 10 bases remaining between them. The CDR3 is 13 residues long.

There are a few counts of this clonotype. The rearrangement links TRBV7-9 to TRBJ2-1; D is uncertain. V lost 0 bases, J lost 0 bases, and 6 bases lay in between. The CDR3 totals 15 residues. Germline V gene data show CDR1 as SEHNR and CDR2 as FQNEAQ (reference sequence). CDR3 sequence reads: CASSLAIFSYNEQFF. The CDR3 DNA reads TGTGCCAGCAGCTTAGCGATATTCTCCTACAATGAGCAGTTCTTC.

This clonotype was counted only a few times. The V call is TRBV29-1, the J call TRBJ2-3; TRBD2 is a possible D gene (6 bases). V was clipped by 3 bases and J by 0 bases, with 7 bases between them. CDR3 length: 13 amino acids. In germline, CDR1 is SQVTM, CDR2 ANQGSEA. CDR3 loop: CSVESGSTDTQYF. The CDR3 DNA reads TGCAGCGTTGAGAGCGGGAGCACAGATACGCAGTATTTT.

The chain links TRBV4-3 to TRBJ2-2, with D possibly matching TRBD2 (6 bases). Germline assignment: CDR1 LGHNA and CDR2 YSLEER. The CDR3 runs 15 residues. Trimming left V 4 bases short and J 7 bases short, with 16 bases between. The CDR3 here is CASSRTGPGDGELFF. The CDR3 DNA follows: TGCGCCAGCAGCCGCACTGGGCCGGGGGACGGGGAGCTGTTTTTT.

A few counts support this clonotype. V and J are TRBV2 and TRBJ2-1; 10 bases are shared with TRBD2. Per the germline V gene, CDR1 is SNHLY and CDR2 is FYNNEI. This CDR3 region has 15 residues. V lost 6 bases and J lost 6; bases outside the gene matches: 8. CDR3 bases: TGTGCCAGCAGCGTACTAGCGGGACTTAGCAATGAGCAGTTCTTC. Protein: CASSVLAGLSNEQFF.

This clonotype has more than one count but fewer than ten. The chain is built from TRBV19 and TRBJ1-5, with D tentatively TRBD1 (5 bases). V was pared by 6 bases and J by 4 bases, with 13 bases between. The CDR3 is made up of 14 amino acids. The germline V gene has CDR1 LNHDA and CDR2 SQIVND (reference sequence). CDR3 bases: TGTGCCAGTAGGAGGATAGGGGAAAATCAGCCCCAGCATTTT. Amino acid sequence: CASRRIGENQPQHF.

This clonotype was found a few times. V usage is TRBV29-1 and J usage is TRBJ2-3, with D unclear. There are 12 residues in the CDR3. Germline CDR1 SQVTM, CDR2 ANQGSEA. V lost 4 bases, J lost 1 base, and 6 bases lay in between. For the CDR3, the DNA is TGCAGCGTTGGCGCCCGCACAGATACGCAGTATTTT. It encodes CSVGARTDTQYF.

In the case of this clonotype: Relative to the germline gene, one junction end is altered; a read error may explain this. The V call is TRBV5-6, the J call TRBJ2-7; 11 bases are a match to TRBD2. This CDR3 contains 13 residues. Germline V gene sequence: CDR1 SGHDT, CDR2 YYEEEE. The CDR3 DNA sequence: TGTGCCATCAGCTCACGACTAGCGGGGGAGCAGTACTTC. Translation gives CAISSRLAGEQYF.

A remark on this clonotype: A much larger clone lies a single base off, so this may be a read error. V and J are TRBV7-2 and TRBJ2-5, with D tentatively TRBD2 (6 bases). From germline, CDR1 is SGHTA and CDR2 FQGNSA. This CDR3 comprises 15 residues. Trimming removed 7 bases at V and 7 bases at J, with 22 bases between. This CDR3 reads CASTDRPSGVRTQYF. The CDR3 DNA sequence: TGTGCCAGCACCGATAGACCGTCGGGAGTGCGGACCCAGTACTTC.

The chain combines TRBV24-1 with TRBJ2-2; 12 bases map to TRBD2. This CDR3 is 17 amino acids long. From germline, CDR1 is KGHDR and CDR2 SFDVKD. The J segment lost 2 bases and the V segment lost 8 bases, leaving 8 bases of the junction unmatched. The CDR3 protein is CATKSTSGSLNTGELFF. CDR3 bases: TGTGCCACCAAATCGACTAGCGGGAGCCTAAACACCGGGGAGCTGTTTTTT.

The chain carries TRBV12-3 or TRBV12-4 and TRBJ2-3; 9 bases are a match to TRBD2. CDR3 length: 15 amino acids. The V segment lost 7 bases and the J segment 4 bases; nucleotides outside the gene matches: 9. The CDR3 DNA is TGTGCCAGCAACCTAGCGGGACGACACGCAGATACGCAGTATTTT. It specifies CASNLAGRHADTQYF.

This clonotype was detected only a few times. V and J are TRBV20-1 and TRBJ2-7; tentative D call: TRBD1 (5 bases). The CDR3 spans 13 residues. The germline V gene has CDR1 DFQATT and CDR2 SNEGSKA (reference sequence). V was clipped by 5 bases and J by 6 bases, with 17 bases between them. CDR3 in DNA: TGCAGTGCTTCCCGGACATCCAAGAGCGAGCAGTACTTC. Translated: CSASRTSKSEQYF.

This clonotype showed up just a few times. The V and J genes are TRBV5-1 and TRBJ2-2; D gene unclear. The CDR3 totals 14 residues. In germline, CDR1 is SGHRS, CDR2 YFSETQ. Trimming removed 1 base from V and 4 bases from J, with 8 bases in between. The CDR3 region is CASSLRAPTGELFF. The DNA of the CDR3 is TGCGCCAGCAGCTTGCGGGCTCCCACCGGGGAGCTGTTTTTT. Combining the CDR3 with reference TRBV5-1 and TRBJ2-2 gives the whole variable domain KAGVTQTPRYLIKTRGQQVTLSCSPISGHRSVSWYQQTPGQGLQFLFEYFSETQRNKGNFPGRFSGRQFSNSRSEMNVSTLELGDSALYLCASSLRAPTGELFFGEGSRLTVL.

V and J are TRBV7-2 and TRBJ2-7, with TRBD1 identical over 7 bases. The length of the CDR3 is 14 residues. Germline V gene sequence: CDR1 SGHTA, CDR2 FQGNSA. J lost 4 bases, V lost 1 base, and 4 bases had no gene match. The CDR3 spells CASSLEGGAYEQYF. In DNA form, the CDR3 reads TGTGCCAGCAGCTTAGAAGGGGGCGCTTACGAGCAGTACTTC.

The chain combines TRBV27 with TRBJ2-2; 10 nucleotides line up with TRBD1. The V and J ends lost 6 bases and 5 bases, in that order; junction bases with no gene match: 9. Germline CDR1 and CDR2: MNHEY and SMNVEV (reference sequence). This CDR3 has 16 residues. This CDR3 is CASRKIDRGQTGELFF. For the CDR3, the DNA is TGTGCCAGCAGAAAGATCGACAGGGGGCAGACCGGGGAGCTGTTTTTT.

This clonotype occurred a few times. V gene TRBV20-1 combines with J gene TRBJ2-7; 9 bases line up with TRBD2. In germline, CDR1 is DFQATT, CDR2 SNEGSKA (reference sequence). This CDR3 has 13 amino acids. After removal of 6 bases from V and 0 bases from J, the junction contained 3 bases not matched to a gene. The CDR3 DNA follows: TGCAGTGCGAGACTAGCGGTCTCCTACGAGCAGTACTTC. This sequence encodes CSARLAVSYEQYF.

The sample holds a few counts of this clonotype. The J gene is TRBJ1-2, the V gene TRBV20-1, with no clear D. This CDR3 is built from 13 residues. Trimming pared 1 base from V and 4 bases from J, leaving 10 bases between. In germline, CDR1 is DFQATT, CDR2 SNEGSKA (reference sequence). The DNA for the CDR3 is TGCAGTGCTAGAGTTATGGAAATCTATGGCTACACCTTC. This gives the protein CSARVMEIYGYTF.

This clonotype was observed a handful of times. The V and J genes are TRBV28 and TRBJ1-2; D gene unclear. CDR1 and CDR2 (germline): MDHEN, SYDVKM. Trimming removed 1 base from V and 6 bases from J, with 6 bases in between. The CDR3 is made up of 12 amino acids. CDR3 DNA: TGTGCCAGCAGTTTATTAAACAATGGCTACACCTTC. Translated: CASSLLNNGYTF.

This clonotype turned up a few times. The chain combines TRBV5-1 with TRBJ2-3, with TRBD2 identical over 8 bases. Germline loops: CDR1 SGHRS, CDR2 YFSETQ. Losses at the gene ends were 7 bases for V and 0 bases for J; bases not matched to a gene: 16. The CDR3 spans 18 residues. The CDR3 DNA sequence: TGCGCCAGCCCTGGCCTGCGGGAGGATTCTCCTAGCACAGATACGCAGTATTTT. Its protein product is CASPGLREDSPSTDTQYF.

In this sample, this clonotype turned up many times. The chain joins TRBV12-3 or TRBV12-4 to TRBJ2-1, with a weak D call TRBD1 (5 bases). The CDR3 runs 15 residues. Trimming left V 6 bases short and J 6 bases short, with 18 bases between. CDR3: CASSPLQGIGNEQFF. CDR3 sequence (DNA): TGTGCCAGCAGCCCGCTCCAGGGCATTGGCAATGAGCAGTTCTTC.

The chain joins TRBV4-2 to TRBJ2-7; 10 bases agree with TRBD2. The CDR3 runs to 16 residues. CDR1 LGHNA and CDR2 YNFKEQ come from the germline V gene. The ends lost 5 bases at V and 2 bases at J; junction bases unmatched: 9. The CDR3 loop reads CASSTQTSGRPYEQYF. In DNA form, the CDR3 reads TGTGCCAGCAGCACTCAGACTAGCGGGCGACCCTACGAGCAGTACTTC.

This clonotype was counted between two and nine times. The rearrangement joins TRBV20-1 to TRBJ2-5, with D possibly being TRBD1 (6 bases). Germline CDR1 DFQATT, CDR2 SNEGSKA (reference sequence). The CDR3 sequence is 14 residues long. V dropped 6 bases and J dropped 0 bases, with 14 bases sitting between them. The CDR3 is CSASDSRYQETQYF. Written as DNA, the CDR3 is TGCAGTGCCTCGGACAGCCGGTACCAAGAGACCCAGTACTTC.

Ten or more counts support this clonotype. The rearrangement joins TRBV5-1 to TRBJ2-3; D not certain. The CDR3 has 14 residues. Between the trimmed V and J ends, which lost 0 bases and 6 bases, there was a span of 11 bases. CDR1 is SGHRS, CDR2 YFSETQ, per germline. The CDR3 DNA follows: TGCGCCAGCAGCTTGGGAGCGATTCAGGATACGCAGTATTTT. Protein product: CASSLGAIQDTQYF.

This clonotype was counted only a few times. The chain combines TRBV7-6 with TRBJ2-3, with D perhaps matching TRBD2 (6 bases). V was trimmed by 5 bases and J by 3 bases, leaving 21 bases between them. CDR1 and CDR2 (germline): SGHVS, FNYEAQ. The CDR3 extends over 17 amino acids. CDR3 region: CASSPPTWRLVTDTQYF. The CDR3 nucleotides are TGTGCCAGCAGCCCCCCTACCTGGCGACTAGTAACAGATACGCAGTATTTT.

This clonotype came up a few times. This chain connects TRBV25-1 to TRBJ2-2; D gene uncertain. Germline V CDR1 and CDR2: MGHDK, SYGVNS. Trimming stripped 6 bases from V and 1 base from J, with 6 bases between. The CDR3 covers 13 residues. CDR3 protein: CASRGWNTGELFF. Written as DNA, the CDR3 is TGTGCCAGCAGAGGTTGGAACACCGGGGAGCTGTTTTTT.

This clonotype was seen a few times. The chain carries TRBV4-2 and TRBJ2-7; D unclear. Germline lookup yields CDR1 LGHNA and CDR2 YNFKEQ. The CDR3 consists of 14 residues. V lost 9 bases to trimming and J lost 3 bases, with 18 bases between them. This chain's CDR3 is CASTRSEKDYEQYF. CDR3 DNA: TGTGCCAGTACCCGGAGCGAAAAGGACTACGAGCAGTACTTC.